This T cell receptor beta chain derives from a study of shared clonotypes between healthy human individuals. Clones were sequenced by immunoSEQ multiplex PCR, and TCRdb holds only the in-frame ones, with some missing. The top ten clones hold roughly 36% of a sample with 650,000 to 700,000 clones, roughly 88% of them seen once. Note on this clone: Antigen unknown.

Study-level findings and limits: The generation probabilities recorded for non-shared clonotypes fell below those of clonotypes shared by all four donors.

The CDR3 extends over 14 amino acids. Germline V lookup: CDR1 KGHSH, CDR2 LQKENI. V dropped 3 bases and J dropped 4 bases, with 12 bases sitting between them. The rearrangement uses TRBV18 and TRBJ1-2; a weak D match, TRBD1 (6 bases). This receptor was taken from a man between 18 and 29 years old in good health. Some clones in this sample may be carry-over from other donors' samples. Sequenced sample: memory CD8+ T cells from PBMCs. Subset denoted: CD45RO+ cells pooled with CCR7-negative TemRA cells. The CDR3 loop reads CASSPPGHRYGYTF. The CDR3 DNA reads TGTGCCAGCTCACCTCCGGGACACCGCTATGGCTACACCTTC.